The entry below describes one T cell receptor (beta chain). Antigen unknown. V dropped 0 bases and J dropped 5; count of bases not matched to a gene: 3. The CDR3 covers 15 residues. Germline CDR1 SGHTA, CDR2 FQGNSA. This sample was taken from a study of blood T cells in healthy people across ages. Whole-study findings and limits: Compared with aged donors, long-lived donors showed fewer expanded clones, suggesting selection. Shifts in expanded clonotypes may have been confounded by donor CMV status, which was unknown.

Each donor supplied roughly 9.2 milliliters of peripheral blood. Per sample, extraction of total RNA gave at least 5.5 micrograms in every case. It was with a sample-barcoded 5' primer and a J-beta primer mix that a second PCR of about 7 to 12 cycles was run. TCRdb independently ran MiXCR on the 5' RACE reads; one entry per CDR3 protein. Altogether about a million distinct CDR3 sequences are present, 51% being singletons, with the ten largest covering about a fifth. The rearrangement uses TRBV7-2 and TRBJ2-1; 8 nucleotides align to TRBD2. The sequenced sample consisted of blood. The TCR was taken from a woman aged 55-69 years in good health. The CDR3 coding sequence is TGTGCCAGCAGCTTAGCGGGACTAGAGAACAATGAGCAGTTCTTC. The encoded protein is CASSLAGLENNEQFF.